One TCR beta chain is described in this entry. The source of the sample is a study of control samples from healthy donors and cancer patients. Only in-frame clones appear in the TCRdb table, and some are missing; sequencing was by immunoSEQ multiplex PCR. The table has a few hundred thousand clones, more than 80% seen once. The sequenced sample was PBMCs. The receptor was derived from a man between 35 and 55 years old with head and neck cancer.

In nucleotides, the CDR3 is TGTGCCAGCAGCATGAGGGCGCAGTATTTT. Its translation is CASSMRAQYF. The J gene is TRBJ2-3, the V gene TRBV7-9; D is perhaps TRBD2 (5 bases). V was clipped by 5 bases and J by 10 bases, with 7 bases between them. Germline assignment: CDR1 SEHNR and CDR2 FQNEAQ (reference sequence). The CDR3 contains 10 residues.